Listed below are T cell receptor beta chains from one sample, sequenced in a study of cytotoxic CD8 clonotypes in ibrutinib-treated CLL. Assay: immunoSEQ multiplex PCR; the TCRdb copy retains only in-frame clones and omits some. The table lists about 120,000 clones, about 53% of them singletons. The specimen comprised PBMCs, sampled after 24 months of ibrutinib treatment. Receptor source: a human donor with chronic lymphocytic leukemia. CDR3s include the opening cysteine and the closing phenylalanine or tryptophan. D genes are given only for firm matches. Rows give clone size only sometimes, using once, few, many, or a class for an expanded clone.

v_gene,d_gene,abundance,j_gene,CDR3aa,CDR3nt
TRBV28,.,.,TRBJ1-4,CASARTVNEKLFF,TGTGCCAGCGCTCGGACAGTTAATGAAAAACTGTTTTTT
TRBV7-2,TRBD2,.,TRBJ2-7,CASTLTSVGAYEQYF,TGTGCCAGCACCCTGACTAGCGTTGGGGCCTACGAGCAGTACTTC
TRBV29-1,TRBD1,once,TRBJ2-1,CSVGRDRGYNEQFF,TGCAGCGTTGGCCGGGACAGGGGCTACAATGAGCAGTTCTTC
TRBV6-5,.,.,TRBJ1-2,CASSYLGPKGGYTF,TGTGCCAGCAGTTATTTGGGACCGAAAGGGGGCTACACCTTC
TRBV29-1,.,once,TRBJ2-2,CSVRRGGGELFF,TGCAGCGTACGAAGGGGCGGCGGGGAGCTGTTTTTT
TRBV5-1,.,.,TRBJ1-1,CASSNGGANTEAFF,TGCGCCAGCAGCAACGGGGGGGCGAACACTGAAGCTTTCTTT
TRBV12-2,.,few,TRBJ1-2,CASRLRALNGYTF,TGTGCAAGTCGCCTCCGGGCTTTGAATGGCTACACCTTC
TRBV19,.,.,TRBJ2-3,CASTGQNTDTQYF,TGTGCCAGTACGGGACAAAACACAGATACGCAGTATTTT
TRBV14,.,.,TRBJ2-7,CASSQGASYEQYF,TGTGCCAGCAGCCAGGGCGCCTCCTACGAGCAGTACTTC
TRBV4-2,TRBD2,.,TRBJ2-7,CASSQSSGGRDEQYF,TGTGCCAGCAGCCAATCTAGCGGGGGGCGGGACGAGCAGTACTTC
TRBV5-1,.,few,TRBJ1-2,CASSLGTSGQGTF,TGCGCCAGCAGCTTAGGGACATCGGGCCAAGGCACCTTC
TRBV11-3,.,.,TRBJ2-1,CASSSRDKYNEQFF,TGTGCCAGCAGCTCCCGGGACAAATACAATGAGCAGTTCTTC
TRBV28,TRBD1,few,TRBJ2-2,CASSLAPSRTGVTGELFF,TGTGCCAGCAGTTTAGCACCCTCCCGGACAGGTGTCACCGGGGAGCTGTTTTTT
TRBV9,.,.,TRBJ1-5,CASSVDGYQPQHF,TGTGCCAGCAGCGTCGACGGGTATCAGCCCCAGCATTTT
TRBV30,.,.,TRBJ2-5,CAWSDTGTYRETQYF,TGTGCCTGGAGTGACACAGGGACATATCGAGAGACCCAGTACTTC
TRBV21-1,.,.,TRBJ1-6,CARFGRENSYNSPLHF,TGTGCCAGATTCGGCCGGGAAAACTCCTATAATTCACCCCTCCACTTT
TRBV6-5,.,few,TRBJ1-6,CASRRQDGSPLHF,TGTGCCAGCAGGAGACAGGACGGGTCACCCCTCCACTTT
TRBV6-4,TRBD2,few,TRBJ2-3,CASSGLAGGTQYF,TGTGCCAGCTCTGGCCTAGCGGGGGGTACGCAGTATTTT
TRBV7-9,.,.,TRBJ2-7,CASSVRGNYEQYF,TGTGCCAGCAGCGTTCGGGGGAACTACGAGCAGTACTTC
TRBV7-9,.,.,TRBJ1-2,CASSLPGTAAGYTF,TGTGCCAGCAGCTTACCAGGGACCGCTGCAGGCTACACCTTC
TRBV7-6,TRBD2,.,TRBJ2-6,CASSLASGGISGANVLTF,TGTGCCAGCAGCTTAGCTAGCGGGGGGATCTCTGGGGCCAACGTCCTGACTTTC
TRBV6-1,.,few,TRBJ1-2,CASQNPRSNGYTF,TGTGCCAGTCAAAACCCGAGGTCTAATGGCTACACCTTC
TRBV6-1,.,few,TRBJ2-3,CASSRDPTDTQYF,TGTGCCAGCAGTAGGGACCCGACGGATACGCAGTATTTT
TRBV6-5,TRBD2,.,TRBJ2-7,CASSAPLAGAYEQYF,TGTGCCAGCAGTGCCCCACTAGCGGGGGCCTACGAGCAGTACTTC
TRBV5-4,.,.,TRBJ1-6,CASSLYALNSPLHF,TGTGCCAGCAGCTTGTATGCGCTTAATTCACCCCTCCACTTT
TRBV30,.,.,TRBJ1-2,CAWRMKGTSYGYTF,TGTGCCTGGAGAATGAAGGGGACGAGCTATGGCTACACCTTC
TRBV18,.,.,TRBJ1-1,CASSPRGQNTEAFF,TGTGCCAGCTCACCCAGGGGACAGAACACTGAAGCTTTCTTT
TRBV29-1,.,.,TRBJ2-7,CSVSMDEQYF,TGCAGCGTCTCAATGGACGAGCAGTACTTC